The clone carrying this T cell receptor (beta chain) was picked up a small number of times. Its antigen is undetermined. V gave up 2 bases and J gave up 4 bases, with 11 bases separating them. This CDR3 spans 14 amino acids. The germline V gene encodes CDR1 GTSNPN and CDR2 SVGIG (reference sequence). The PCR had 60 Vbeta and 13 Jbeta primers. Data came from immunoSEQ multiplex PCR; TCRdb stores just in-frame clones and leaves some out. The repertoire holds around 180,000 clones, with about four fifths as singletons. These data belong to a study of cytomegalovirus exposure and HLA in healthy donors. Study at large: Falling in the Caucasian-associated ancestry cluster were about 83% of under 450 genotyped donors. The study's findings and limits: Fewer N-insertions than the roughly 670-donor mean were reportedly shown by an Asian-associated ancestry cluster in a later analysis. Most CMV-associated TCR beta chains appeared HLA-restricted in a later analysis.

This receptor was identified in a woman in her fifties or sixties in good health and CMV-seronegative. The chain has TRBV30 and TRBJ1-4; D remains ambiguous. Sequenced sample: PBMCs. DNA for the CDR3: TGTGCCTGGAGTCCCCCCCAAATTAATGAAAAACTGTTTTTT. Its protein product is CAWSPPQINEKLFF.